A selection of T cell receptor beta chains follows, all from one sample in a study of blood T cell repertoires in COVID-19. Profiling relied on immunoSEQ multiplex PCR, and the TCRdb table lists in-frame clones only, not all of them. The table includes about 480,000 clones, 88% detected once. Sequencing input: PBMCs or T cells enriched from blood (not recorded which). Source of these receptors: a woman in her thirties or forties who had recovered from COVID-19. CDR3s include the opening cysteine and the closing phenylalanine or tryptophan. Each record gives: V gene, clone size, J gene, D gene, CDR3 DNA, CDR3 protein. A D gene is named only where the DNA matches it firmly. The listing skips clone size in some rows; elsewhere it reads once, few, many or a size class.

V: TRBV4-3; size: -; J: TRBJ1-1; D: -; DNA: TGCGCCAGCAGCTTAAACCCCGGGATACGGACTGAAGCTTTCTTT; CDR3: CASSLNPGIRTEAFF
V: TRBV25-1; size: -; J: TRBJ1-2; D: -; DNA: TGTGCCAGCAGCCAGTATTATGGCTACACCTTC; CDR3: CASSQYYGYTF
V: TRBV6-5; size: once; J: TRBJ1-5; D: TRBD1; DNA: TGTGCCAGCAGTTACAGACAGGGAGGCGAGCCCCAGCATTTT; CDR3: CASSYRQGGEPQHF
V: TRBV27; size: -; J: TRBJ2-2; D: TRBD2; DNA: TGTGCCAGCAGACCTCTGCGGGAGGACGTCACCGGGGAGCTGTTTTTT; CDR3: CASRPLREDVTGELFF
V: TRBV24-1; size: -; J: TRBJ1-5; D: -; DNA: TGTGCCACCAGTGATAAGTCAGGGGCTGGTCAGCCCCAGCATTTT; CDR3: CATSDKSGAGQPQHF
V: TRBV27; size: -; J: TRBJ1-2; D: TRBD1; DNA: TGTGCCACCGCGGACAGGGACGGCTACACCTTC; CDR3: CATADRDGYTF
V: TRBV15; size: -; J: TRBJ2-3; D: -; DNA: TGTGCCACCAGCATGCCTAGCGGCACAGATACGCAGTATTTT; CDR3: CATSMPSGTDTQYF
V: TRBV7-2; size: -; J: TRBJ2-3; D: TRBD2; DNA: TGTGCCAGCAGCTTAAACTTTGCTGGGACTAGCGGGAGCACAGATACGCAGTATTTT; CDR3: CASSLNFAGTSGSTDTQYF
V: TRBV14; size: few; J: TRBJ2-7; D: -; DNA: TGTGCCAGCAGCATAGCGGACTCCTACGAGCAGTACTTC; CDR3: CASSIADSYEQYF
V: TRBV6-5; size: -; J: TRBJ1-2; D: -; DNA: TGTGCCAGCAGTTACGTCAGAAGTTATGGCTACACCTTC; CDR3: CASSYVRSYGYTF
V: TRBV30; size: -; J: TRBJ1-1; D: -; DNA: TGTGCCTGGAGTGTAATTGGGGGGGGTACTGAAGCTTTCTTT; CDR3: CAWSVIGGGTEAFF
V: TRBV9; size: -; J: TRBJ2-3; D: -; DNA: TGTGCCAGCAGCGTCGCCTCACTCACAGATACGCAGTATTTT; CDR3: CASSVASLTDTQYF
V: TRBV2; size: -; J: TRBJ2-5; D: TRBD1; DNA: TGTGCCAGCAGTAAATATTCCGGGACAGCAAAAAGGGAGACCCAGTACTTC; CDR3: CASSKYSGTAKRETQYF
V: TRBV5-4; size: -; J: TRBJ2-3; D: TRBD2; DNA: TGTGCCAGCAGCTTGCTAGCGGGAACGTCAGATACGCAGTATTTT; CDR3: CASSLLAGTSDTQYF
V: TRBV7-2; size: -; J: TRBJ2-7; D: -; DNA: TGTGCCAGCAGTCCCCTCGGCTCCTACGAGCAGTACTTC; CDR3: CASSPLGSYEQYF
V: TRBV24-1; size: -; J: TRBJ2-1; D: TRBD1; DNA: TGTGCCACCAGTGAGACGGGACAGGGCAATGAGCAGTTCTTC; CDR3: CATSETGQGNEQFF
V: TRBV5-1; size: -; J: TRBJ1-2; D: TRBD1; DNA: TGCGCCAGCAGCTTGGTAGGGGGCGCTGGCTACACCTTC; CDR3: CASSLVGGAGYTF
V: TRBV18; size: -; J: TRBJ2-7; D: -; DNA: TGTGCCAGCTCACCACAATCGGGAGTGTACTACGAGCAGTACTTC; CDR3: CASSPQSGVYYEQYF
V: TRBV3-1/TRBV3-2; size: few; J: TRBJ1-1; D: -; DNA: TGTGCCAGCAGCCAAGGAACAGGGATTATGAACACTGAAGCTTTCTTT; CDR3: CASSQGTGIMNTEAFF
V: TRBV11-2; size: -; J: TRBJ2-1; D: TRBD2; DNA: TGTGCCAGCAGCCTCCCATACGGAAGGACTAGCGGAGGCAATGAGCAGTTCTTC; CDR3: CASSLPYGRTSGGNEQFF
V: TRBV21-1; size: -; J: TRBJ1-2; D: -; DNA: TGTGCCAGCAGCACAGATTACAGGGAAACTGGCTACACCTTC; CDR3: CASSTDYRETGYTF
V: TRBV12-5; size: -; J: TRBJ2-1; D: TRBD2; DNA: TGTGCTAGTGGAGCGGGACTAGCGGGAGCCAAGGGTTCCTACAATGAGCAGTTCTTC; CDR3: CASGAGLAGAKGSYNEQFF
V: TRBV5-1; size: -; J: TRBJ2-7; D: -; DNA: TGCGCCAGCAGCTTGGTGCCAGGGGTATCGACCTACGAGCAGTACTTC; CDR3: CASSLVPGVSTYEQYF
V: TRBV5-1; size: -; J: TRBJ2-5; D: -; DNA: TGCGCCAGCAGCGCCCATGACAGCCGAGAGACCCAGTACTTC; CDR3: CASSAHDSRETQYF
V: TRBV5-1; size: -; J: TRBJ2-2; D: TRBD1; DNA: TGCGCCAGCAGCGGACGGACAGGTCCCTTCGGCAGCGGGGAGCTGTTTTTT; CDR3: CASSGRTGPFGSGELFF
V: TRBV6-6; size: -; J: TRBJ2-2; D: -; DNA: TGTGCCAGCAGATACGACAGCCTCAGGACCGGGGAGCTGTTTTTT; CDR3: CASRYDSLRTGELFF
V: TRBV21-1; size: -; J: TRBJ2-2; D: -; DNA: TGTGCCAGCGGACTCCCCGGGGAGCTGTTTTTT; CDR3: CASGLPGELFF
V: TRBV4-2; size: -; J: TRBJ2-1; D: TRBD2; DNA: TGTGCCAGCAGCCAAGGACTAGCGGGAGCATCCTACAATGAGCAGTTCTTC; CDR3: CASSQGLAGASYNEQFF
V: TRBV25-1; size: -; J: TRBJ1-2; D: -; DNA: TGTGCCAGCAGTGAGAACGGGATTATTAGTGGCTACACCTTC; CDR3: CASSENGIISGYTF
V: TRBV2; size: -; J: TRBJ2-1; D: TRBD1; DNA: TGTGCCAGCAGTGAGGACAGGGGTAATGAGCAGTTCTTC; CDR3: CASSEDRGNEQFF
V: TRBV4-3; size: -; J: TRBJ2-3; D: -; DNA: TGCGCCAGCAGCCAAGAAGCTAAGGACTATACGCAGTATTTT; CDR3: CASSQEAKDYTQYF
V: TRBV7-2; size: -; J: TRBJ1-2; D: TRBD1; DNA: TGTGCCAGCAGACGGGACAGCTATGGCTACACCTTC; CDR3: CASRRDSYGYTF
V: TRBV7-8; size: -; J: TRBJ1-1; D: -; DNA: TGTGCCAGCAGCTTAAGACCCTCTAGCACTGAAGCTTTCTTT; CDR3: CASSLRPSSTEAFF
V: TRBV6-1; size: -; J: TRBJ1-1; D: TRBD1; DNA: TGTGCCAGCAGTGAATTGGTACAGGGGCTAATGAACACTGAAGCTTTCTTT; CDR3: CASSELVQGLMNTEAFF
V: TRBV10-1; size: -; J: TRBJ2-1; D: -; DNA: TGCGCCAGCAGTGAGCTGGGGACACTAACTAGTGAGCAGTTCTTC; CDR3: CASSELGTLTSEQFF
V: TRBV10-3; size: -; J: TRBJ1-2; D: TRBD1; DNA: TGTGCCATCAGTCCCGGGACAGGGTCCCAATTTAACTATGGCTACACCTTC; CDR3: CAISPGTGSQFNYGYTF
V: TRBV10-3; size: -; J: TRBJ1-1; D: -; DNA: TGTGCCATCAGTGACAGGGAGAACACTGAAGCTTTCTTT; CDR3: CAISDRENTEAFF
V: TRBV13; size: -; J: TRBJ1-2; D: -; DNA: TGTGCCAGCAGCTTACGGACAGACGGTAGCTATGGCTACACCTTC; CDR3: CASSLRTDGSYGYTF
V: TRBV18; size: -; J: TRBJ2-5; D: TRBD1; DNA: TGTGCCAGCTCACCACAACAGGGGGCCGGTGGGGAGACCCAGTACTTC; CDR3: CASSPQQGAGGETQYF
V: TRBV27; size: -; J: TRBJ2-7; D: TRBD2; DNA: TGTGCCAGCAGACCCGCCTGGGACTATCGCTACGAGCAGTACTTC; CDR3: CASRPAWDYRYEQYF